Below, 5 T cell receptor beta chains from the same sample are listed, as sequenced in a study of T cells in Graves' hyperthyroidism and ophthalmopathy. RNA transcripts provided the source from which TCR beta CDR3 regions were amplified. A set of HTBI primers served as the primers for a first-round RT-PCR of the TCR CDR3. TCRdb called the multiplex PCR reads again in MiXCR, with one record for every CDR3 protein. This table has hundreds of thousands of distinct CDR3 sequences, 11% to 15% appearing once. The sample taken for sequencing was blood. These TCRs come from a woman between 18 and 29 years old with Graves' hyperthyroidism.

The sample holds a few counts of this clonotype. The chain is built from TRBV4-1 and TRBJ2-2; D call uncertain. The length of the CDR3 is 14 residues. Trimming removed 0 bases at V and 6 bases at J, with 8 bases between. Germline V gene sequence: CDR1 MGHRA, CDR2 YSYEKL. The CDR3 coding sequence is TGCGCCAGCAGCCAAGATGGGGTAGCCGGGGAGCTGTTTTTT. The encoded protein is CASSQDGVAGELFF.

This clonotype has a count of ten or more. The J gene is TRBJ1-2, the V gene TRBV7-9, with D possibly TRBD1 on 5 matching bases. The CDR3 runs 13 residues. Trimming removed 4 bases from V and 4 bases from J, with 10 bases in between. Per germline, CDR1 SEHNR and CDR2 FQNEAQ (reference sequence). CDR3 coding DNA: TGTGCCAGCAGCTCCGACAGTCTCTATGGCTACACCTTC. Its translation: CASSSDSLYGYTF.

A remark on this clonotype: This may be a read error: a much more frequent sequence differs by one nucleotide. The chain is built from TRBV20-1 and TRBJ1-1; unclear D gene. Germline CDR1 and CDR2: DFQATT and SNEGSKA (reference sequence). This CDR3 has 14 amino acids. CDR3 sequence reads: CSAPDLLGNTEASF. The CDR3 DNA is TGCAGTGCCCCCGACCTCTTAGGGAACACTGAAGCTTCCTTT.

This chain joins TRBV6-2 or TRBV6-3 and TRBJ1-5; 9 bases agree with TRBD1. Losses at the gene ends were 10 bases for V and 6 bases for J; bases not matched to a gene: 13. Germline lookup yields CDR1 MNHEY and CDR2 SVGEGT. The CDR3 is 15 amino acids. The CDR3 DNA is TGTGCCACGGGAGACGGGGACAGGGTTTTTCAGCCCCAGCATTTT. Amino acid sequence: CATGDGDRVFQPQHF.

This clonotype was seen repeatedly, ten times or more. This chain uses TRBV29-1 with TRBJ1-1, with D unclear. Germline-derived CDR1 and CDR2 are SQVTM and ANQGSEA. CDR3 length equals 13 residues. Trimming cost V 4 bases and J 0 bases, with 9 bases left between them. The CDR3, as DNA: TGCAGCGTTGGGCGGCGGTTGAACACTGAAGCTTTCTTT. Protein product: CSVGRRLNTEAFF. Combining the CDR3 with reference TRBV29-1 and TRBJ1-1 gives the whole variable domain SAVISQKPSRDICQRGTSLTIQCQVDSQVTMMFWYRQQPGQSLTLIATANQGSEATYESGFVIDKFPISRPNLTFSTLTVSNMSPEDSSIYLCSVGRRLNTEAFFGQGTRLTVV.